Presented here are 16 T cell receptor beta chains from one specimen sequenced in a study of blood T cell repertoires in COVID-19 (dated by TCRdb to the early 2020s). Libraries were constructed by the immunoSEQ multiplex PCR assay. TCRdb took this table from immuneACCESS and kept in-frame rearrangements with V and J called. Such tables lack part of the clones; where checked against another copy, unresolved V genes explain under half of the gap, and the rest is unexplained. A total of 250,000 to 300,000 clones appear in this sample, around 90% of them only once. The ten largest clones add up to over 2% of the sample. The sequenced sample was peripheral blood. All receptors derive from a woman in her fifties or sixties who had recovered from COVID-19.

As to this clone: Other nucleotide sequences in the sample specify the same CDR3. The chain is built from TRBV30 and TRBJ1-2; TRBD1 matches 8 bases. Germline loops: CDR1 GTSNPN, CDR2 SVGIG (reference sequence). The CDR3 length is 14 residues. The V segment lost 3 bases and the J segment 0 bases; nucleotides outside the gene matches: 3. The CDR3 nucleotides read TGTGCCTGGAGAGGACAGGGAGCTAACTATGGCTACACCTTC. Translated, it gives CAWRGQGANYGYTF.

The chain recombines TRBV7-3 with TRBJ2-2; D not certain. Trimming left V 5 bases short and J 4 bases short, with 14 bases between. Germline CDR1 SGHTA, CDR2 FQGTGA. The CDR3 length is 15 residues. The CDR3 nucleotides read TGTGCCAGCAGCCCATCGCCGCAGCGCACCGGGGAGCTGTTTTTT. The encoded protein is CASSPSPQRTGELFF.

This clone has a single count. This chain links TRBV28 with TRBJ2-7; 7 bases agree with TRBD1. Germline values: CDR1 MDHEN, CDR2 SYDVKM. The CDR3 sequence is 15 residues long. The ends lost 2 bases at V and 2 bases at J; junction bases unmatched: 6. The CDR3 loop reads CASSLRGGLAYEQYF. The CDR3 region has the DNA TGTGCCAGCAGTTTACGAGGGGGCCTCGCCTACGAGCAGTACTTC.

V is TRBV10-3 and J is TRBJ1-2; no firm D call. The CDR3 length is 12 residues. The germline CDR1 and CDR2 sequences are ENHRY and SYGVKD. The ends were cut back, 3 bases at V and 8 bases at J, with 10 bases in the middle. CDR3 residues: CAISDGRGGYTF. For the CDR3, the DNA is TGTGCCATCAGTGACGGCCGGGGAGGCTACACCTTC.

The rearrangement joins TRBV6-5 to TRBJ2-2; maybe TRBD1 (6 bases). The V gene lost 4 bases and the J gene lost 1 base, with 7 bases spanning the gap. The length of the CDR3 is 14 residues. Germline CDR1 is MNHEY and CDR2 is SVGAGI. The CDR3 loop reads CASSLGQNTGELFF. The DNA of the CDR3 is TGTGCCAGCAGTTTGGGACAGAACACCGGGGAGCTGTTTTTT.

The V call is TRBV25-1, the J call TRBJ2-5; a possible D gene is TRBD2 (5 bases). From germline, CDR1 is MGHDK and CDR2 SYGVNS. Trimming pared 10 bases from V and 0 bases from J, leaving 9 bases between. The CDR3 loop spans 12 amino acids. The CDR3 sequence is CATTGNQETQYF. In DNA form, the CDR3 reads TGTGCCACCACCGGGAACCAAGAGACCCAGTACTTC.

This chain connects TRBV4-2 to TRBJ2-2; 8 nucleotides agree with TRBD2. CDR1 LGHNA and CDR2 YNFKEQ come from the germline V gene. The CDR3 has 15 amino acids. With 1 base clipped from V and 4 bases from J, the junction kept 2 bases outside the gene matches. CDR3 nucleotide sequence: TGTGCCAGCAGCCAAGCTCGGGGGGGCACCGGGGAGCTGTTTTTT. Its translation is CASSQARGGTGELFF.

The V call is TRBV27, the J call TRBJ2-7, with D hard to call. Germline CDR1 is MNHEY and CDR2 is SMNVEV (reference sequence). This CDR3 spans 13 amino acids. V was clipped by 6 bases and J by 4 bases, with 13 bases between them. The CDR3 DNA reads as TGTGCCAGCAGACCCCGAATTACTTACGAGCAGTACTTC. It is translated as CASRPRITYEQYF.

This chain's CDR3 is CASSFSLAGYNEQFF. The CDR3 nucleotides read TGTGCCAGCAGCTTCAGTCTAGCGGGTTACAATGAGCAGTTCTTC. The rearrangement links TRBV7-6 to TRBJ2-1, with 8 bases matching TRBD2. The germline V gene encodes CDR1 SGHVS and CDR2 FNYEAQ. The CDR3 has 15 amino acids. The ends lost 3 bases at V and 4 bases at J; junction bases unmatched: 5. Filled out from reference TRBV7-6 and TRBJ2-1, the complete variable domain reads GAGVSQSPRYKVTKRGQDVALRCDPISGHVSLYWYRQALGQGPEFLTYFNYEAQQDKSGLPNDRFSAERPEGSISTLTIQRTEQRDSAMYRCASSFSLAGYNEQFFGPGTRLTVL.

The CDR3 loop reads CASSTGQGGNIQYF. CDR3 nucleotide sequence: TGTGCCAGCAGCACGGGACAGGGAGGAAACATTCAGTACTTC. V gene TRBV11-2 combines with J gene TRBJ2-4; TRBD1 matches 9 bases. V shed 5 bases, J shed 6 bases, and the junction held 5 bases outside the gene matches. There are 14 residues in the CDR3. The germline gives CDR1 SGHAT, CDR2 FQNNGV.

The chain employs TRBV11-2 and TRBJ2-1; 11 bases map to TRBD2. This CDR3 spans 16 amino acids. Germline V lookup: CDR1 SGHAT, CDR2 FQNNGV. With 1 base clipped from V and 8 bases from J, the junction kept 7 bases outside the gene matches. The CDR3 reads CASSLALAGEWYEQFF. The CDR3 nucleotides are TGTGCCAGCAGCTTAGCACTAGCGGGAGAATGGTATGAGCAGTTCTTC. Full variable domain (missing parts from reference TRBV11-2 and TRBJ2-1): EAGVAQSPRYKIIEKRQSVAFWCNPISGHATLYWYQQILGQGPKLLIQFQNNGVVDDSQLPKDRFSAERLKGVDSTLKIQPAKLEDSAVYLCASSLALAGEWYEQFFGPGTRLTVL.

This rearrangement joins TRBV28 to TRBJ1-2; 7 nucleotides match TRBD1. CDR1 and CDR2 (germline): MDHEN, SYDVKM. The CDR3 length is 13 residues. With V trimmed by 7 bases and J by 2 bases, 4 bases remained unmatched. The CDR3 DNA follows: TGTGCCAGCACCGTGGACAGGAACTATGGCTACACCTTC. Translating gives CASTVDRNYGYTF.

The rearrangement links TRBV7-9 to TRBJ1-2, with 9 positions matching TRBD1. The CDR3 totals 17 residues. Germline trimming cut 5 bases from V and 8 bases from J; bases unmatched to any gene: 18. Germline V CDR1 and CDR2: SEHNR, FQNEAQ (reference sequence). The CDR3 region has the DNA TGTGCCAGCAGCCCACTGTCGGCGGGACAGGGCGTAAAAGGCTACACCTTC. The encoded protein is CASSPLSAGQGVKGYTF.

This clone has a single count. The chain couples TRBV18 to TRBJ1-2, with D perhaps matching TRBD1 (6 bases). This CDR3 is built from 15 residues. V lost 2 bases and J lost 1, with 11 bases in between. Germline CDR1 KGHSH, CDR2 LQKENI. CDR3 sequence reads: CASSPSGGGNYGYTF. Here the CDR3 DNA reads TGTGCCAGCTCACCATCGGGAGGGGGTAACTATGGCTACACCTTC. The complete variable domain, with remaining parts taken from reference TRBV18 and TRBJ1-2, reads NAGVMQNPRHLVRRRGQEARLRCSPMKGHSHVYWYRQLPEEGLKFMVYLQKENIIDESGMPKERFSAEFPKEGPSILRIQQVVRGDSAAYFCASSPSGGGNYGYTFGSGTRLTVV.

This clone appeared a few times. This sequence joins TRBV19 and TRBJ2-2, with a weak D call TRBD1 (6 bases). With 5 bases removed from V and 0 bases from J, the gap between germline ends came to 13 bases. There are 16 residues in the CDR3. CDR1 is LNHDA and CDR2 is SQIVND in the germline V gene (reference sequence). The CDR3 DNA sequence: TGTGCCAGTAGTCCACAGGGTGGGTCGAACACCGGGGAGCTGTTTTTT. Translating gives CASSPQGGSNTGELFF. Based on the CDR3 plus reference TRBV19 and TRBJ2-2, the full variable domain is DGGITQSPKYLFRKEGQNVTLSCEQNLNHDAMYWYRQDPGQGLRLIYYSQIVNDFQKGDIAEGYSVSREKKESFPLTVTSAQKNPTAFYLCASSPQGGSNTGELFFGEGSRLTVL.

This chain uses TRBV18 with TRBJ2-7; TRBD1 matches 8 bases. The ends lost 2 bases at V and 4 bases at J; junction bases unmatched: 7. The CDR3 covers 15 residues. Looked up from germline, CDR1 is KGHSH and CDR2 is LQKENI. The CDR3 DNA is TGTGCCAGCTCACCAGCGACAGGGGAATTTTACGAGCAGTACTTC. Residues: CASSPATGEFYEQYF.